This T cell receptor (beta chain) originates from a study of T cell responses to AZD1222 COVID-19 vaccine. As for the study in general: Analysis merged second doses at about 4 or about 12 weeks.

Study-wide findings and caveats: No day 14 peak samples; only post-peak repertoires were characterized. Spike-specific TCR breadth rose after two AZD1222 doses, and depth rose as well.

Germline CDR1 is MNHEY and CDR2 is SMNVEV (reference sequence). The CDR3 loop spans 15 amino acids. Deletions cut 2 bases from V and 5 bases from J, with 15 bases between. About this clone itself: Its antigen remains unknown.

Measured with immunoSEQ multiplex PCR; TCRdb has only the in-frame clones, and not every one. The table records some 170,000 clones, roughly nine tenths of them present only once. This chain joins TRBV27 and TRBJ1-2, with D perhaps matching TRBD1 (6 bases). This sequence was found in an adult in good health. The sample here was peripheral blood, taken on day 0 of AZD1222 vaccination. The CDR3: CASSLSRGGEYGYTF. The DNA for the CDR3 is TGTGCCAGCAGTTTAAGTAGGGGGGGTGAATATGGCTACACCTTC.